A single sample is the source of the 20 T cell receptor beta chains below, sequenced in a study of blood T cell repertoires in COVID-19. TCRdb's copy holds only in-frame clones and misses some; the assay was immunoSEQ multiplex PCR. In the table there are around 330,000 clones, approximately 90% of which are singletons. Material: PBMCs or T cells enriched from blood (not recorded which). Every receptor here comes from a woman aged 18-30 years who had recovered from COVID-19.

Written as DNA, the CDR3 is TGTGCCTGGGGTGGCGGTGCTGAAGCTTTCTTT. Translation gives CAWGGGAEAFF. This chain uses TRBV30 with TRBJ1-1; D unclear. The length of the CDR3 is 11 residues. The germline V gene encodes CDR1 GTSNPN and CDR2 SVGIG (reference sequence). Trimming shortened V by 5 bases and J by 6 bases, and 10 bases separated the two germline ends.

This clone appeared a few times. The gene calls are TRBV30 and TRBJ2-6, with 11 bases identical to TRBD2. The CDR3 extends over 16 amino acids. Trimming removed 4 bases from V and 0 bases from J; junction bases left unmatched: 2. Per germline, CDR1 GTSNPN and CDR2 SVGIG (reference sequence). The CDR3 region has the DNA TGTGCCTGGACTAGCGGGGGGCCCTCTGGGGCCAACGTCCTGACTTTC. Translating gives CAWTSGGPSGANVLTF.

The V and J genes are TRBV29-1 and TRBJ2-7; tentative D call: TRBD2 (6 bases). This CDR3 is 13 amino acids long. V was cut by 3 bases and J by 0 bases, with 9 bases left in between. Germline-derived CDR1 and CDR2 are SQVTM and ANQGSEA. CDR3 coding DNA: TGCAGCGTTGAGGCGGAGGGCTCCTACGAGCAGTACTTC. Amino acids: CSVEAEGSYEQYF.

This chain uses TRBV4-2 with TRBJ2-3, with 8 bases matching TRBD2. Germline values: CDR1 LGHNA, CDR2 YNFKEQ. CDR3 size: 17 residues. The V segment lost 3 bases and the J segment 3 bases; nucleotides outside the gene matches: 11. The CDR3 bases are TGTGCCAGCAGCCAGGCGACTAGCGTGGTAGTTACAGATACGCAGTATTTT. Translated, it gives CASSQATSVVVTDTQYF.

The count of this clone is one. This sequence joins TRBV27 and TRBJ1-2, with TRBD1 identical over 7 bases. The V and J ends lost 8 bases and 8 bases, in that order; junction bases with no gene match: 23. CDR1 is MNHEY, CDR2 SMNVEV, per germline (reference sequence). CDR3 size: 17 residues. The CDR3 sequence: CASQPWGAGGEAKGYTF. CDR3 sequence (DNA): TGTGCCAGCCAACCGTGGGGGGCAGGGGGTGAAGCGAAAGGCTACACCTTC.

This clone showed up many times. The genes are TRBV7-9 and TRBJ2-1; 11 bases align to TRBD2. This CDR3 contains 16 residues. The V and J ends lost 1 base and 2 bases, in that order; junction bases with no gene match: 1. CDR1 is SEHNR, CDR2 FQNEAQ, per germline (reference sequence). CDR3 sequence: CASSLETSGTYNEQFF. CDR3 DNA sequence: TGTGCCAGCAGCTTAGAGACTAGCGGGACCTACAATGAGCAGTTCTTC. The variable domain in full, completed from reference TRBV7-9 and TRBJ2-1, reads DTGVSQNPRHKITKRGQNVTFRCDPISEHNRLYWYRQTLGQGPEFLTYFQNEAQLEKSRLLSDRFSAERPKGSFSTLEIQRTEQGDSAMYLCASSLETSGTYNEQFFGPGTRLTVL.

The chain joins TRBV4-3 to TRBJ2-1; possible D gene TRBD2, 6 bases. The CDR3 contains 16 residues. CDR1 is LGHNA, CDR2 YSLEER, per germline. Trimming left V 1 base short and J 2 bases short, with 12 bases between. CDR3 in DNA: TGCGCCAGCAGCCAAGGTCCGGGGGTCACCTACAATGAGCAGTTCTTC. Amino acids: CASSQGPGVTYNEQFF.

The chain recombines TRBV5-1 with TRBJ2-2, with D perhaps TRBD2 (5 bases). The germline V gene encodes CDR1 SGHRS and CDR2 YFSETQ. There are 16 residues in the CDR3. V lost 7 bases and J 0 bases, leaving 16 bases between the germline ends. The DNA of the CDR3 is TGCGCCAGCGCTCACAGTGGAGGCGCGAACACCGGGGAGCTGTTTTTT. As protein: CASAHSGGANTGELFF.

The CDR3 sequence: CASSPGTGVIRELFF. In DNA form, the CDR3 reads TGTGCCAGCAGTCCCGGGACAGGGGTAATCCGGGAGCTGTTTTTT. This sequence joins TRBV6-5 and TRBJ2-2, with 10 bases identical to TRBD1. The CDR3 runs 15 residues. Germline V gene sequence: CDR1 MNHEY, CDR2 SVGAGI. With 5 bases clipped from V and 9 bases from J, the junction kept 9 bases outside the gene matches.

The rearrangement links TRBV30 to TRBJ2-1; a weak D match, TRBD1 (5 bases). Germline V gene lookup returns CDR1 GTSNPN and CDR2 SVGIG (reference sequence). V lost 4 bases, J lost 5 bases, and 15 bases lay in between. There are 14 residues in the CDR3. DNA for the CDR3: TGTGCCTGGATCAGGGAATGGCAAAACAATGAGCAGTTCTTC. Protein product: CAWIREWQNNEQFF. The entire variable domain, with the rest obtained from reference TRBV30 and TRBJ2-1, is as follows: SQTIHQWPATLVQPVGSPLSLECTVEGTSNPNLYWYRQAAGRGLQLLFYSVGIGQISSEVPQNLSASRPQDRQFILSSKKLLLSDSGFYLCAWIREWQNNEQFFGPGTRLTVL.

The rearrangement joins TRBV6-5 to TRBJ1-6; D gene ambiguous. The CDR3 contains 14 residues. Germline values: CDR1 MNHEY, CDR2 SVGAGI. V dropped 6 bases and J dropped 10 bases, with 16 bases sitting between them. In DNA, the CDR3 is TGTGCCAGCAGCCGAATACCGCTCGGGTCACCCCTCCACTTT. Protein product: CASSRIPLGSPLHF.

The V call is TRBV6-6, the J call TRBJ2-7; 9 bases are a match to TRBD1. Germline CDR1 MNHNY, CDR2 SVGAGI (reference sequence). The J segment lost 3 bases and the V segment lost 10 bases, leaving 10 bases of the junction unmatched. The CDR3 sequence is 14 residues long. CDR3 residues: CATGGDRVGYEQYF. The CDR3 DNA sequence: TGTGCCACCGGAGGGGACAGGGTCGGCTACGAGCAGTACTTC.

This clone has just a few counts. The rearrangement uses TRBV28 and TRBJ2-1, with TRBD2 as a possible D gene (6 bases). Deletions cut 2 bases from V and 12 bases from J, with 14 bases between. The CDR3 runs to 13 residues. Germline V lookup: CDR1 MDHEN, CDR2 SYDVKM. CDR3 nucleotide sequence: TGTGCCAGCAGTTTACCCGGAGGGATACGGCAGTTCTTC. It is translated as CASSLPGGIRQFF. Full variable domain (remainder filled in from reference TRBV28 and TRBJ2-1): DVKVTQSSRYLVKRTGEKVFLECVQDMDHENMFWYRQDPGLGLRLIYFSYDVKMKEKGDIPEGYSVSREKKERFSLILESASTNQTSMYLCASSLPGGIRQFFGPGTRLTVL.

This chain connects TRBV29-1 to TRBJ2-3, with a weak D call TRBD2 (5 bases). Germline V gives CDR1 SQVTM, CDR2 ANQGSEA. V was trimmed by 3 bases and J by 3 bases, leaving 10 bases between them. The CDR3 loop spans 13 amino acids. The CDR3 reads CSVDRTLTDTQYF. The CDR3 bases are TGCAGCGTTGATCGGACTTTAACAGATACGCAGTATTTT.

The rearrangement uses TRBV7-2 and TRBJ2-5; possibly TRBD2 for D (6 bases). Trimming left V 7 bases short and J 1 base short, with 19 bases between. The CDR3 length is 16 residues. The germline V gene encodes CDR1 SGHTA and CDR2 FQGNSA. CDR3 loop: CASTEAYGGSQETQYF. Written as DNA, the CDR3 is TGTGCCAGCACCGAGGCGTATGGGGGGTCCCAAGAGACCCAGTACTTC.

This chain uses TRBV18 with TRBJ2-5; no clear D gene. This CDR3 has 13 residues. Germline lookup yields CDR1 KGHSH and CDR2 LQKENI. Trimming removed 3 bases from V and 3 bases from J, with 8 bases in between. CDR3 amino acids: CASSPPQKETQYF. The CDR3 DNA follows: TGTGCCAGCTCACCGCCCCAGAAAGAGACCCAGTACTTC.

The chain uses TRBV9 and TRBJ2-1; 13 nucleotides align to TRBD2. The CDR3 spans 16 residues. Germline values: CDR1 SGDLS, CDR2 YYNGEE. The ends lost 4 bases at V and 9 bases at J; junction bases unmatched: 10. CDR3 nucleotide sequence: TGTGCCAGCAGCTTCGGGACTAGCGGGGACCGCGGTGAGCAGTTCTTC. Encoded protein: CASSFGTSGDRGEQFF.

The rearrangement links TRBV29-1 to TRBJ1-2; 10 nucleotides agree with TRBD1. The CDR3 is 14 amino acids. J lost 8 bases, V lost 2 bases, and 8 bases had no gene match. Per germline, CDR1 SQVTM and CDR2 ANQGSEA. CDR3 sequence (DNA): TGCAGCGTTGAAACCACGGGACAGGGGTACGGCTACACCTTC. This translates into CSVETTGQGYGYTF.

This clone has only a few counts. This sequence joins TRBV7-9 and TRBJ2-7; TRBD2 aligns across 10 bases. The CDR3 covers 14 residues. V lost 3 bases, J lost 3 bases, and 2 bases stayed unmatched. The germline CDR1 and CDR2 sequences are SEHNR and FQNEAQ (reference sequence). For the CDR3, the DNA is TGTGCCAGCAGCTTCCCTAGCGGGAGCTACGAGCAGTACTTC. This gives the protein CASSFPSGSYEQYF.

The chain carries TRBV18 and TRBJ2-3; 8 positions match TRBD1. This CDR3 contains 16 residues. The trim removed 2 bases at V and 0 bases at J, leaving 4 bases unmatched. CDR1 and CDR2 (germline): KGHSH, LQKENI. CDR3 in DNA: TGTGCCAGCTCACCAAAGACAGGGGTTAGCACAGATACGCAGTATTTT. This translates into CASSPKTGVSTDTQYF.